This TCR beta chain derives from a study of identical twins. Study conclusions and caveats: The authors noted that invariant MAIT and iNKT cells could partly confound zero-insertion analyses. High-abundance cord blood beta clonotypes had fewer insertions; memory repertoires showed none.

TCRdb recomputed calls from the 5' RACE reads with MiXCR, one row per CDR3 protein. The sample carries about 150,000 distinct CDR3 sequences, 3.5% recorded once. This clonotype has ten or more counts. Its matching antigen is unknown. This CDR3 is 14 amino acids long. Germline-derived CDR1 and CDR2 are LGHDT and YNNKEL (reference sequence). The ends lost 2 bases at V and 9 bases at J; junction bases unmatched: 7. This clonotype was obtained from a young man in good health. The material sequenced was memory T cells sorted from blood. The chain uses TRBV3-1 and TRBJ2-1; 7 positions agree with TRBD2. The CDR3 coding sequence is TGTGCCAGCAGCCAAACAACTAGCGTGAGTGAGCAGTTCTTC. It encodes CASSQTTSVSEQFF.